What follows are 21 T cell receptor beta chains derived from one specimen sequenced in a study of cytomegalovirus exposure and HLA in healthy donors. TCRdb's copy holds only in-frame clones and misses some; the assay was immunoSEQ multiplex PCR. The sample records 35,000 to 55,000 clones, approximately 93% being singletons. Sequencing was done on a sample of PBMCs. The receptors originated from a woman between 18 and 29 years old in good health and CMV-seronegative.

The rearrangement joins TRBV11-2 to TRBJ1-4; D is possibly TRBD1 (6 bases). The CDR3 covers 15 residues. Per germline, CDR1 SGHAT and CDR2 FQNNGV. V lost 4 bases and J lost 7, with 16 bases in between. The chain's CDR3 is CASSSQGRGSEKLFF. The CDR3 region has the DNA TGTGCCAGCAGCTCACAGGGACGTGGAAGTGAAAAACTGTTTTTT.

V and J are TRBV5-1 and TRBJ2-7; D possibly corresponds to TRBD1 (5 bases). The CDR3 has 14 amino acids. Germline values: CDR1 SGHRS, CDR2 YFSETQ. V was pared by 3 bases and J by 5 bases, with 15 bases between. CDR3 in DNA: TGCGCCAGCAGCTCCCAGGGAATAAGCAACGAGCAGTACTTC. Its protein product is CASSSQGISNEQYF.

The V gene is TRBV25-1, the J gene TRBJ2-1, with TRBD1 identical over 7 bases. V trimming: 8 bases; J trimming: 6 bases; junction bases outside the gene matches: 10. The V gene's germline CDR1 is MGHDK and CDR2 SYGVNS. The CDR3 totals 14 residues. The CDR3 spells CASAPRQGGNEQFF. For the CDR3, the DNA is TGTGCCAGCGCACCCCGACAGGGCGGCAATGAGCAGTTCTTC.

This chain links TRBV5-5 with TRBJ2-3; possible D gene TRBD1, 6 bases. Trimming removed 5 bases at V and 4 bases at J, with 14 bases between. Germline loops: CDR1 SGHKS, CDR2 YYEKEE (reference sequence). The CDR3 contains 14 residues. For the CDR3, the DNA is TGTGCCAGCAGGAGGGGGTTTTGGGCAGATACGCAGTATTTT. Protein: CASRRGFWADTQYF.

The chain recombines TRBV5-1 with TRBJ2-3, with 16 nucleotides matching TRBD2. Germline CDR1 reads SGHRS; CDR2 reads YFSETQ. The CDR3 covers 18 residues. The junction had 9 bases not matched to a gene; V was cut back by 2 bases and J by 6 bases. The CDR3 bases are TGCGCCAGCAGCTTTTGGGGACTAGCGGGGGGGGGATTGGATACGCAGTATTTT. Residues: CASSFWGLAGGGLDTQYF.

CDR3 loop: CATTVDGELFF. The CDR3, as DNA: TGCGCCACCACGGTAGACGGGGAGCTGTTTTTT. The chain combines TRBV10-2 with TRBJ2-2; D gene unclear. Trimming cost V 10 bases and J 7 bases, with 10 bases left between them. This CDR3 spans 11 amino acids. Germline lookup yields CDR1 WSHSY and CDR2 SAAADI.

In DNA, the CDR3 is TGTGCCAGTAGTGCTACTAGCGGGAGTGATACGCAGTATTTT. Translating gives CASSATSGSDTQYF. The chain recombines TRBV19 with TRBJ2-3; TRBD2 matches at 11 bases. This CDR3 contains 14 residues. The germline CDR1 and CDR2 sequences are LNHDA and SQIVND (reference sequence). The junction had 4 bases not matched to a gene; V was cut back by 5 bases and J by 6 bases. Looking up the rest from reference TRBV19 and TRBJ2-3 gives the full variable domain: DGGITQSPKYLFRKEGQNVTLSCEQNLNHDAMYWYRQDPGQGLRLIYYSQIVNDFQKGDIAEGYSVSREKKESFPLTVTSAQKNPTAFYLCASSATSGSDTQYFGPGTRLTVL.

This sequence joins TRBV5-5 and TRBJ1-2; TRBD1 matches at 10 bases. From germline, CDR1 is SGHKS and CDR2 YYEKEE (reference sequence). Trimming took 4 bases from V and 3 from J; bases not matched to a gene: 6. The CDR3 contains 15 residues. The CDR3 region has the DNA TGTGCCAGCAGCAACCGGGACAGGGGCGACTATGGCTACACCTTC. It translates to CASSNRDRGDYGYTF.

This CDR3 is CASSLSVSNQPQHF. The CDR3 coding sequence is TGTGCCAGCAGTTTGTCCGTTAGCAATCAGCCCCAGCATTTT. This rearrangement joins TRBV28 to TRBJ1-5; D uncertain. Deletions cut 3 bases from V and 0 bases from J, with 6 bases between. The CDR3 has 14 residues. Germline CDR1 reads MDHEN; CDR2 reads SYDVKM. The whole variable domain, filled in from reference TRBV28 and TRBJ1-5, reads DVKVTQSSRYLVKRTGEKVFLECVQDMDHENMFWYRQDPGLGLRLIYFSYDVKMKEKGDIPEGYSVSREKKERFSLILESASTNQTSMYLCASSLSVSNQPQHFGDGTRLSIL.

The rearrangement links TRBV7-3 to TRBJ2-5; the match to TRBD1 covers 10 bases. V trimming: 5 bases; J trimming: 4 bases; junction bases outside the gene matches: 10. The germline CDR1 and CDR2 sequences are SGHTA and FQGTGA. This CDR3 has 16 amino acids. The CDR3 DNA reads TGTGCCAGCAGCCCCCAGACAGGGGGCTATAGAGAGACCCAGTACTTC. Its translation is CASSPQTGGYRETQYF.

This clone has only one observation. The chain uses TRBV4-2 and TRBJ2-6; TRBD1 matches at 10 bases. The germline gives CDR1 LGHNA, CDR2 YNFKEQ. J was trimmed by 0 bases and V by 3 bases; bases with no gene match: 8. This CDR3 is built from 19 residues. CDR3 residues: CASSQLKTGGNSGANVLTF. The CDR3 DNA is TGTGCCAGCAGCCAGCTTAAGACAGGGGGCAACTCTGGGGCCAACGTCCTGACTTTC.

The DNA of the CDR3 is TGTGCCAGCAGAACGACAGGGGTTGGGGACACCATATATTTT. Translating it yields CASRTTGVGDTIYF. The rearrangement uses TRBV28 and TRBJ1-3; 8 bases fit TRBD1. CDR1 is MDHEN and CDR2 is SYDVKM in the germline V gene. Trimming removed 6 bases from V and 8 bases from J; junction bases left unmatched: 9. CDR3 length: 14 residues.

This rearrangement joins TRBV2 to TRBJ2-1; D uncertain. Germline V CDR1 and CDR2: SNHLY, FYNNEI. CDR3 length: 12 residues. Deletions cut 7 bases from V and 4 bases from J, with 8 bases between. CDR3 sequence: CASMGRYNEQFF. The DNA for the CDR3 is TGTGCCAGCATGGGCAGATACAATGAGCAGTTCTTC.

The chain links TRBV5-1 to TRBJ1-1; 7 nucleotides line up with TRBD1. With V trimmed by 4 bases and J by 3 bases, 3 bases remained unmatched. This CDR3 spans 13 amino acids. Germline values: CDR1 SGHRS, CDR2 YFSETQ. The CDR3 bases are TGCGCCAGCAGCGGGGACAGCTACACTGAAGCTTTCTTT. Translation: CASSGDSYTEAFF.

V and J are TRBV5-8 and TRBJ2-7; D remains ambiguous. The CDR3 runs 12 residues. Trimming stripped 2 bases from V and 6 bases from J, with 9 bases between. In germline, CDR1 is SGHTS, CDR2 YDEGEE. In DNA, the CDR3 is TGTGCCAGCAGCTTACGGTGGTCCGAGCAGTACTTC. Protein: CASSLRWSEQYF. Combining the CDR3 with reference TRBV5-8 and TRBJ2-7 gives the whole variable domain EAGVTQSPTHLIKTRGQQATLRCSPISGHTSVYWYQQALGLGLQFLLWYDEGEERNRGNFPPRFSGRQFPNYSSELNVNALELEDSALYLCASSLRWSEQYFGPGTRLTVT.

This clone was recorded only once. This chain connects TRBV28 to TRBJ1-2, with 7 positions matching TRBD1. J lost 3 bases, V lost 1 base, and 2 bases had no gene match. This CDR3 comprises 14 residues. CDR1 MDHEN and CDR2 SYDVKM come from the germline V gene. The CDR3 here is CASSLSDRDYGYTF. Here the CDR3 DNA reads TGTGCCAGCAGTTTATCAGACAGGGACTATGGCTACACCTTC.

The chain links TRBV10-2 to TRBJ2-2; 7 bases are a match to TRBD2. From germline, CDR1 is WSHSY and CDR2 SAAADI. The CDR3 is made up of 14 amino acids. V lost 6 bases to trimming and J lost 4 bases; unmatched junction nucleotides: 5. CDR3 coding DNA: TGCGCCAGCAGGCAGACTAGCTCCACCGGGGAGCTGTTTTTT. Translating gives CASRQTSSTGELFF.

This clone was counted a few times. The genes are TRBV4-1 and TRBJ2-1; TRBD2 aligns across 14 bases. Germline trimming cut 5 bases from V and 7 bases from J; bases unmatched to any gene: 7. The CDR3 runs to 16 residues. Germline loops: CDR1 MGHRA, CDR2 YSYEKL. This chain's CDR3 is CASSATGTSGRNEQFF. CDR3 coding DNA: TGCGCCAGCAGCGCCACCGGGACTAGCGGGAGAAATGAGCAGTTCTTC.

This chain links TRBV7-9 with TRBJ1-4; TRBD1 matches at 8 bases. CDR1 and CDR2 (germline): SEHNR, FQNEAQ (reference sequence). CDR3 length: 15 amino acids. With V trimmed by 6 bases and J by 6 bases, 9 bases remained unmatched. For the CDR3, the DNA is TGTGCCAGCAGACGTGGACAGGGTTTTTATGAAAAACTGTTTTTT. It is translated as CASRRGQGFYEKLFF.

This clone is medium-sized within its sample. The chain joins TRBV29-1 to TRBJ1-4; the match to TRBD1 covers 8 bases. The CDR3 totals 13 residues. The J segment lost 7 bases and the V segment lost 6 bases, leaving 7 bases of the junction unmatched. Germline CDR1 and CDR2: SQVTM and ANQGSEA. The CDR3 sequence is CSVTGGPFEKLFF. CDR3 bases: TGCAGCGTAACAGGGGGTCCTTTTGAAAAACTGTTTTTT.

The rearrangement joins TRBV18 to TRBJ2-1; weak D call: TRBD2 (5 bases). With 5 bases removed from V and 7 bases from J, the gap between germline ends came to 12 bases. This CDR3 region has 13 residues. The germline CDR1 and CDR2 sequences are KGHSH and LQKENI. The CDR3 loop reads CASSSRSGNEQFF. DNA of the CDR3: TGTGCCAGCTCATCCAGGAGCGGAAATGAGCAGTTCTTC.